These T cell receptor beta chains were read from a single sample in a study of control samples from healthy donors and cancer patients. Some clones are missing from TCRdb's copy, which holds only in-frame ones; the method was immunoSEQ multiplex PCR. The table lists about 180,000 clones, roughly 89% of them singletons. The sequenced sample consisted of blood. Receptor source: a woman in her forties or fifties in good health. Each CDR3 is given without its conserved first and last residue.

j_call v_call cdr3_aa
TRBJ2-1 TRBV28 ASSLYRSSYNEQF
TRBJ1-5 TRBV6-5 ASSPDRDYQPQH
TRBJ2-1 TRBV19 ASSIGQGVDEQF
TRBJ2-7 TRBV5-1 ASSLAAGGTDEQY
TRBJ1-4 TRBV2 ASSERGTLNEKLF
TRBJ1-2 TRBV2 ASTPEVANYGYT
TRBJ2-7 TRBV12-3/TRBV12-4 ASSFYGTSGQY
TRBJ2-2 TRBV3-1/TRBV3-2 ASSQGGLGRTGELF
TRBJ1-5 TRBV18 ASSTTGNQPQH
TRBJ1-1 TRBV19 ASSYIGLNTEAF
TRBJ2-6 TRBV6-6 ASRGPRDGANVLT
TRBJ2-1 TRBV28 ASSPLGGASSYNEQF
TRBJ2-1 TRBV10-3 AISVLKATSGITNEQF
TRBJ2-5 TRBV11-1 ASSLGEDLKMY
TRBJ1-2 TRBV6-6 ASSPQNYGYT
TRBJ1-2 TRBV7-2 ASSLSGQGESYGYT
TRBJ1-5 TRBV7-3 ASSLGGGAGQPQH
TRBJ1-2 TRBV16 ASSLARGDYGYT
TRBJ2-7 TRBV19 ASTFSSWDWCRGEQY
TRBJ2-2 TRBV18 ASSPPITPTGELF
TRBJ1-5 TRBV7-8 ASSLSGGYQPQH
TRBJ2-1 TRBV7-8 ASSLVFVVRTLTNEQF
TRBJ2-3 TRBV28 ASSSDWAGWQY
TRBJ2-2 TRBV12-5 ASARASPGGELF
TRBJ1-4 TRBV7-3 ASSLMGLSNEKLF
TRBJ2-3 TRBV18 ASSTTSGYTDTQY
TRBJ1-2 TRBV28 ATMTGTNYGYT